The source of this T cell receptor beta chain is a study of T cell repertoires in cytomegalovirus infection. As for the study in general: The study used recently identified HLA-C-restricted and well-studied HLA-B-restricted CMV epitopes. Matching HLA type, along with CMV infection, was indicated by public TCR beta signatures. Study-wide results and caveats: The study found HLA-C-restricted CMV-specific TCR beta clonotypes dominating the ex vivo response. Using cumulative public TCR beta family frequency, the authors identified those who carried CMV together with the relevant HLA.

The CDR3 covers 12 residues. CDR1 and CDR2 (germline): LNHDA, SQIVND (reference sequence). V shed 2 bases and J shed 8 bases, with 7 bases lying between them. Remarks on this clonotype: Its antigen is as yet unknown.

TCRdb used MiXCR to reprocess the reads, holding one entry per CDR3 protein. The sample has roughly 350,000 distinct CDR3 sequences; around a third are singletons. V is TRBV19 and J is TRBJ2-1; D possibly corresponds to TRBD1 (6 bases). This TCR was sampled from a human donor in good health (CMV status not recorded). Some clones in this sample may be carry-over from other donors' samples. The sequencing used cultured PBMCs, collected from culture after CMV antigen stimulation. CDR3 in DNA: TGTGCCAGTAGTATAAGGGGGTATGAGCAGTTCTTC. It specifies CASSIRGYEQFF. Together with reference TRBV19 and TRBJ2-1, the CDR3 gives the full variable domain: DGGITQSPKYLFRKEGQNVTLSCEQNLNHDAMYWYRQDPGQGLRLIYYSQIVNDFQKGDIAEGYSVSREKKESFPLTVTSAQKNPTAFYLCASSIRGYEQFFGPGTRLTVL.